These 20 T cell receptor beta chains share one sample of origin, sequenced in a study of blood T cell repertoires in COVID-19. Sequencing used immunoSEQ multiplex PCR; TCRdb keeps in-frame clones, though not all of them. The table shows approximately 280,000 clones, with 70% to 90% occurring only once. The sample comprised peripheral blood. These receptors came from an older woman with acute or convalescent COVID-19.

This chain uses TRBV19 with TRBJ1-2; D not certain. Germline V gives CDR1 LNHDA, CDR2 SQIVND (reference sequence). The CDR3 covers 15 residues. Trimming cost V 3 bases and J 8 bases, with 19 bases left between them. DNA of the CDR3: TGTGCCAGTAGTATTAACCGGGAGGCGGCGGAAGGCTACACCTTC. The encoded protein is CASSINREAAEGYTF. Full variable domain (rest looked up from reference TRBV19 and TRBJ1-2): DGGITQSPKYLFRKEGQNVTLSCEQNLNHDAMYWYRQDPGQGLRLIYYSQIVNDFQKGDIAEGYSVSREKKESFPLTVTSAQKNPTAFYLCASSINREAAEGYTFGSGTRLTVV.

The rearrangement joins TRBV18 to TRBJ1-4; a possible D gene is TRBD1 (6 bases). V shed 6 bases and J shed 7 bases, with 18 bases lying between them. Per germline, CDR1 KGHSH and CDR2 LQKENI. The CDR3 covers 15 residues. The CDR3 loop is CASSQRDRLSEKLFF. DNA of the CDR3: TGTGCCAGCTCGCAGAGAGACAGGCTATCTGAAAAACTGTTTTTT.

The rearrangement uses TRBV14 and TRBJ1-1; D gene ambiguous. Germline V gives CDR1 SGHDN, CDR2 FVKESK. The CDR3 is made up of 13 amino acids. V lost 4 bases, J lost 1 base, and 7 bases lay in between. Written as DNA, the CDR3 is TGTGCCAGCAGCCCGTCTTCGAACACTGAAGCTTTCTTT. Encoded protein: CASSPSSNTEAFF.

The chain carries TRBV3-1 (or the pseudogene TRBV3-2) and TRBJ2-3; D uncertain. CDR3 size: 15 residues. Trimming cost V 3 bases and J 5 bases, with 15 bases left between them. CDR1 LGHDT and CDR2 YNNKEL come from the germline V gene (reference sequence). The CDR3 loop reads CASSHLLGSLDTQYF. CDR3 nucleotide sequence: TGTGCCAGCAGCCACTTACTGGGCTCTTTAGATACGCAGTATTTT.

V usage is TRBV5-1 and J usage is TRBJ2-1; 9 nucleotides line up with TRBD2. Losses at the gene ends were 2 bases for V and 0 bases for J; bases not matched to a gene: 9. The CDR3 consists of 18 residues. Per germline, CDR1 SGHRS and CDR2 YFSETQ. In DNA, the CDR3 is TGCGCCAGCAGCTTAGAATCTAGCGGGGTTAGCTCCTACAATGAGCAGTTCTTC. Amino acid sequence: CASSLESSGVSSYNEQFF.

V usage is TRBV6-5 and J usage is TRBJ1-2; D unresolved. Germline CDR1 is MNHEY and CDR2 is SVGAGI. This CDR3 has 13 amino acids. Trimming took off 9 bases at V and 4 bases at J, with 15 bases between the two ends. The CDR3 region is CASRLGRFYGYTF. The CDR3 DNA follows: TGTGCCAGTAGACTTGGGAGATTCTATGGCTACACCTTC.

The gene calls are TRBV6-5 and TRBJ1-4, with D possibly being TRBD1 (5 bases). Germline CDR1 and CDR2: MNHEY and SVGAGI. Trimming cost V 5 bases and J 6 bases, with 16 bases left between them. This CDR3 is built from 15 residues. CDR3 sequence: CASSRTGTGDEKLFF. The CDR3 DNA sequence: TGTGCCAGCAGTCGGACCGGGACTGGTGATGAAAAACTGTTTTTT.

V usage is TRBV6-6 and J usage is TRBJ2-3, with 8 bases that match TRBD1. CDR1 and CDR2 from the germline V gene are MNHNY and SVGAGI (reference sequence). The ends lost 6 bases at V and 6 bases at J; junction bases unmatched: 11. This CDR3 is built from 15 residues. CDR3: CASRERQGAGDTQYF. The CDR3, as DNA: TGTGCCAGCAGGGAGCGTCAGGGGGCAGGGGATACGCAGTATTTT.

The chain couples TRBV18 to TRBJ1-1; TRBD1 agrees at 10 bases. The CDR3 is made up of 14 amino acids. The trim removed 6 bases at V and 1 base at J, leaving 2 bases unmatched. Germline V gene lookup returns CDR1 KGHSH and CDR2 LQKENI. In DNA form, the CDR3 reads TGTGCCAGCTCGGGACAGGGGAGGAACACTGAAGCTTTCTTT. This gives the protein CASSGQGRNTEAFF.

The chain employs TRBV4-1 and TRBJ1-1; maybe TRBD1 (5 bases). V was trimmed by 5 bases and J by 5 bases, leaving 9 bases between them. This CDR3 contains 12 residues. In germline, CDR1 is MGHRA, CDR2 YSYEKL. The CDR3 protein is CASSARGTEAFF. The CDR3 region has the DNA TGCGCCAGCAGCGCCCGGGGGACTGAAGCTTTCTTT.

The chain links TRBV5-1 to TRBJ1-1; a possible D gene is TRBD1 (6 bases). The germline V gene encodes CDR1 SGHRS and CDR2 YFSETQ. The CDR3 is 13 amino acids. Trimming pared 4 bases from V and 1 base from J, leaving 8 bases between. Written as DNA, the CDR3 is TGCGCCAGCAGCGCGGACAGGAACACTGAAGCTTTCTTT. The encoded protein is CASSADRNTEAFF.

This clone was seen more than once but under ten times. The genes are TRBV5-1 and TRBJ2-1; 7 bases match TRBD2. Looked up from germline, CDR1 is SGHRS and CDR2 is YFSETQ. The CDR3 length is 16 residues. The ends lost 0 bases at V and 3 bases at J; junction bases unmatched: 6. This CDR3 is CASSLEVAGNYNEQFF. The DNA for the CDR3 is TGCGCCAGCAGCTTGGAGGTAGCGGGCAACTACAATGAGCAGTTCTTC.

The V call is TRBV2, the J call TRBJ2-7, with TRBD2 matching over 7 bases. V was pared by 6 bases and J by 7 bases, with 18 bases of the junction left unmatched. The CDR3 length is 16 residues. Germline CDR1 reads SNHLY; CDR2 reads FYNNEI. CDR3 DNA: TGTGCCAGCAGGACCGTTCGAAGCGGGATTCTGCGGGAGCAGTACTTC. It encodes CASRTVRSGILREQYF.

This rearrangement joins TRBV28 to TRBJ2-5; D may be TRBD1 (6 bases). CDR3 length: 15 residues. V lost 5 bases, J lost 2 bases, and 15 bases lay in between. Germline loops: CDR1 MDHEN, CDR2 SYDVKM. The CDR3 is CASSTRTEVQETQYF. As DNA, the CDR3 is TGTGCCAGCAGTACCCGGACAGAAGTTCAAGAGACCCAGTACTTC.

The chain recombines TRBV14 with TRBJ1-2; 8 nucleotides match TRBD1. CDR3 length: 15 amino acids. Germline values: CDR1 SGHDN, CDR2 FVKESK. The J segment lost 4 bases and the V segment lost 1 base, leaving 5 bases of the junction unmatched. The CDR3 loop reads CASSQVRDRSYGYTF. CDR3 coding DNA: TGTGCCAGCAGCCAAGTACGGGACAGGAGCTATGGCTACACCTTC.

The V call is TRBV18, the J call TRBJ2-1, with 7 bases fitting TRBD1. The CDR3 totals 12 residues. Germline lookup yields CDR1 KGHSH and CDR2 LQKENI. J lost 10 bases, V lost 4 bases, and 4 bases had no gene match. The CDR3 bases are TGTGCCAGCTCACTACAGGGGCCCGAGCAGTTCTTC. Translating gives CASSLQGPEQFF.

This sequence joins TRBV19 and TRBJ1-2; no firm D call. The germline V gene encodes CDR1 LNHDA and CDR2 SQIVND (reference sequence). The CDR3 covers 17 residues. V lost 2 bases, J lost 1 base, and 17 bases lay in between. For the CDR3, the DNA is TGTGCCAGTAGTATACTGCGGCTCGGCGGGCTTAACTATGGCTACACCTTC. Amino acids: CASSILRLGGLNYGYTF.

This chain joins TRBV5-1 and TRBJ1-1; 12 bases fit TRBD1. The germline V gene encodes CDR1 SGHRS and CDR2 YFSETQ. The CDR3 has 13 amino acids. The junction had 3 bases not matched to a gene; V was cut back by 4 bases and J by 8 bases. CDR3: CASSGGQGAEAFF. The CDR3, as DNA: TGCGCCAGCAGCGGGGGACAGGGGGCGGAAGCTTTCTTT.

The chain is built from TRBV3-1 (or the pseudogene TRBV3-2) and TRBJ2-2, with D possibly TRBD1 on 6 matching bases. This CDR3 has 17 amino acids. Germline assignment: CDR1 LGHDT and CDR2 YNNKEL (reference sequence). V was trimmed by 2 bases and J by 4 bases, leaving 17 bases between them. The CDR3 bases are TGTGCCAGCAGCCAATATGGGGGCCAGGGGCGCACCGGGGAGCTGTTTTTT. Amino acid sequence: CASSQYGGQGRTGELFF.

V usage is TRBV5-1 and J usage is TRBJ1-6; D is possibly TRBD1 (6 bases). Germline loops: CDR1 SGHRS, CDR2 YFSETQ. CDR3 length: 15 amino acids. V lost 4 bases to trimming and J lost 9 bases, with 17 bases between them. CDR3 loop: CASSGVRGFGSPLHF. CDR3 coding DNA: TGCGCCAGCAGCGGAGTCAGGGGTTTTGGTTCACCCCTCCACTTT.